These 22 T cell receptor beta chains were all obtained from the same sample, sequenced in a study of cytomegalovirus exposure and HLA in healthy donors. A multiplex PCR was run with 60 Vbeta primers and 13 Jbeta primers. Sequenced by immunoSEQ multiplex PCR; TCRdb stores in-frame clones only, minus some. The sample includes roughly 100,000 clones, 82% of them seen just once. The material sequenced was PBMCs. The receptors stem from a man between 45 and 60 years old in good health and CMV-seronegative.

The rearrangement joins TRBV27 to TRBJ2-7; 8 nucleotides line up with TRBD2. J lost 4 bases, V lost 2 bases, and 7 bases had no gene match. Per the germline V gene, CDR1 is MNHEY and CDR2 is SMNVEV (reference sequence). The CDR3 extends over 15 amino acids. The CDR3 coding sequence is TGTGCCAGCAGTTTAATCGGGACTAGTCCGTACGAGCAGTACTTC. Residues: CASSLIGTSPYEQYF.

CDR3 sequence reads: CASRLQQGARGYTF. CDR3 nucleotide sequence: TGTGCCAGCAGACTACAGCAGGGGGCGCGTGGCTACACCTTC. The chain joins TRBV5-4 to TRBJ1-2; 8 nucleotides match TRBD1. The germline V gene has CDR1 SGHNT and CDR2 YYREEE (reference sequence). V trimming: 5 bases; J trimming: 7 bases; junction bases outside the gene matches: 10. This CDR3 spans 14 amino acids.

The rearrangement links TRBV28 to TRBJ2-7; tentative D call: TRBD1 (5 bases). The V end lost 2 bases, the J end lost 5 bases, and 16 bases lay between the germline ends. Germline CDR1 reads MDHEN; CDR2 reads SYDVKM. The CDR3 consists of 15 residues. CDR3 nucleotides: TGTGCCAGCAGTTTAAAGCCCGTCAGGGAACACGAGCAGTACTTC. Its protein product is CASSLKPVREHEQYF.

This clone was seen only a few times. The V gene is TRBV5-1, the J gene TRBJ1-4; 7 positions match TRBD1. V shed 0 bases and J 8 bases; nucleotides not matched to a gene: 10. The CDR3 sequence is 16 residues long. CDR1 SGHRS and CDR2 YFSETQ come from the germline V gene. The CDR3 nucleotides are TGCGCCAGCAGCTTGGGACAGGGAGGAGGGCGCGAAAAACTGTTTTTT. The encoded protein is CASSLGQGGGREKLFF.

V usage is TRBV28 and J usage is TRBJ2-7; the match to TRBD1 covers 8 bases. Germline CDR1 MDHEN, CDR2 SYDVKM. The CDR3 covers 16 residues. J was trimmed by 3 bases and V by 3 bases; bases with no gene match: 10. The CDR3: CASSLPPGQGVYEQYF. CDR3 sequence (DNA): TGTGCCAGCAGTTTGCCCCCCGGACAGGGCGTCTACGAGCAGTACTTC.

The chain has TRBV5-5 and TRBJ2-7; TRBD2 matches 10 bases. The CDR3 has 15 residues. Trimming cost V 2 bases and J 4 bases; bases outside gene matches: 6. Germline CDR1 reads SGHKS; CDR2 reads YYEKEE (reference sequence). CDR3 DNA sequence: TGTGCCAGCAGCTTTCCGGGTAGCGGGAGGTACGAGCAGTACTTC. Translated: CASSFPGSGRYEQYF.

DNA of the CDR3: TGTGCCAGCAGCCTCGGACTAGCAGGGAATGAGCAGTTCTTC. Protein: CASSLGLAGNEQFF. This chain uses TRBV4-2 with TRBJ2-1; TRBD2 matches 8 bases. V gave up 4 bases and J gave up 7 bases; unmatched junction bases: 6. This CDR3 has 14 amino acids. Germline CDR1 LGHNA, CDR2 YNFKEQ.

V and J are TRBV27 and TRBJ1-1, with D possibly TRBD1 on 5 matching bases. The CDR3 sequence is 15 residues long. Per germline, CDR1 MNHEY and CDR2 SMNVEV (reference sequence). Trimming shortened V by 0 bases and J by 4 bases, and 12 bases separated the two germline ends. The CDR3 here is CASSLSVDNPTEAFF. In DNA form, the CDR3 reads TGTGCCAGCAGTTTATCGGTGGACAACCCCACTGAAGCTTTCTTT.

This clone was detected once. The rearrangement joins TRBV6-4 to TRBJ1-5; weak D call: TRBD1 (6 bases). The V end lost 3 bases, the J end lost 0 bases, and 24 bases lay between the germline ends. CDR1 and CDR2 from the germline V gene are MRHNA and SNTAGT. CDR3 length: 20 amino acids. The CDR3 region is CASSEWGGKTGQSSNQPQHF. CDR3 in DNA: TGTGCCAGCAGTGAATGGGGGGGGAAGACGGGACAAAGTAGCAATCAGCCCCAGCATTTT.

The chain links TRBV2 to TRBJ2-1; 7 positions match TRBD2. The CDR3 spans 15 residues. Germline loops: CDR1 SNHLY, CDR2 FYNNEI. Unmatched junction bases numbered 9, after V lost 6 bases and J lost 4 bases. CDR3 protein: CASSQSGTAYNEQFF. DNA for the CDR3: TGTGCCAGCAGCCAGAGCGGGACCGCATACAATGAGCAGTTCTTC.

The CDR3 loop is CASSYVGPTDTQYF. DNA for the CDR3: TGTGCCAGCAGTTACGTGGGGCCCACAGATACGCAGTATTTT. The chain employs TRBV6-5 and TRBJ2-3, with a possible D match to TRBD1 (5 bases). The ends were cut back, 2 bases at V and 2 bases at J, with 8 bases in the middle. Germline V gene sequence: CDR1 MNHEY, CDR2 SVGAGI. The CDR3 length is 14 residues.

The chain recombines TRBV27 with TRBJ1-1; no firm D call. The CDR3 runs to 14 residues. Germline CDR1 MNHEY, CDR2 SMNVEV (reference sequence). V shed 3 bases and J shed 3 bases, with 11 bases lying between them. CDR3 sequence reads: CASSFNDGDTEAFF. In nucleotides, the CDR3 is TGTGCCAGCAGTTTTAACGACGGGGACACTGAAGCTTTCTTT.

This chain's CDR3 is CASSRDRGFQPQHF. CDR3 DNA: TGTGCCAGCAGCCGAGACAGGGGGTTTCAGCCCCAGCATTTT. V usage is TRBV7-8 and J usage is TRBJ1-5; 9 bases are shared with TRBD1. This CDR3 comprises 14 residues. CDR1 SGHVS and CDR2 FQNEAQ come from the germline V gene. V shed 5 bases, J shed 6 bases, and the junction held 5 bases outside the gene matches. The variable domain in full, completed from reference TRBV7-8 and TRBJ1-5, reads GAGVSQSPRYKVAKRGQDVALRCDPISGHVSLFWYQQALGQGPEFLTYFQNEAQLDKSGLPSDRFFAERPEGSVSTLKIQRTQQEDSAVYLCASSRDRGFQPQHFGDGTRLSIL.

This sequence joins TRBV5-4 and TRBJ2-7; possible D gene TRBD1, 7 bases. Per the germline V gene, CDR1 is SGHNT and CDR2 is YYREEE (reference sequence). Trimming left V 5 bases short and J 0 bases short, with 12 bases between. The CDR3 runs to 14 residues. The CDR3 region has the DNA TGTGCCAGCAGTGCAGGGGGGAGCTCCTACGAGCAGTACTTC. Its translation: CASSAGGSSYEQYF.

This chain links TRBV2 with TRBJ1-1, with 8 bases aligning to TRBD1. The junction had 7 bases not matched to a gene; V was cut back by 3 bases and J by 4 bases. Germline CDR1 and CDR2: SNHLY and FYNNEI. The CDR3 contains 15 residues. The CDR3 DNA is TGTGCCAGCAGTGAGGGCAGGGGGCATATCACTGAAGCTTTCTTT. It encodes CASSEGRGHITEAFF. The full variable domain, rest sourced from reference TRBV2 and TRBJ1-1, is EPEVTQTPSHQVTQMGQEVILRCVPISNHLYFYWYRQILGQKVEFLVSFYNNEISEKSEIFDDQFSVERPDGSNFTLKIRSTKLEDSAMYFCASSEGRGHITEAFFGQGTRLTVV.

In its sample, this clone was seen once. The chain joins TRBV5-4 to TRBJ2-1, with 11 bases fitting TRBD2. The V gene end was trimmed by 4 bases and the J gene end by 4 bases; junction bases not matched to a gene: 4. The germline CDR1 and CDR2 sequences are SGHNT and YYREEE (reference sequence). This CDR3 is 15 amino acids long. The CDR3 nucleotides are TGTGCCAGCAGCATGGGACTAGCGGCATACAATGAGCAGTTCTTC. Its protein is CASSMGLAAYNEQFF.

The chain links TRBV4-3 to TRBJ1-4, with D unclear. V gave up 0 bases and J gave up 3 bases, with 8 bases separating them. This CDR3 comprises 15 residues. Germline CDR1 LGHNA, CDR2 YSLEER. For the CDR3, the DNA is TGCGCCAGCAGCCAAGATCCCGGGTCTAATGAAAAACTGTTTTTT. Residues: CASSQDPGSNEKLFF.

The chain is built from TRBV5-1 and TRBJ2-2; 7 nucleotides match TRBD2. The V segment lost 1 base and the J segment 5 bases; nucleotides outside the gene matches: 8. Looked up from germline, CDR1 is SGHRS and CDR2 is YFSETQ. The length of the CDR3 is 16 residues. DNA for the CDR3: TGCGCCAGCAGCTTGATGGCGGGAGCTGGGACCGGGGAGCTGTTTTTT. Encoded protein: CASSLMAGAGTGELFF.

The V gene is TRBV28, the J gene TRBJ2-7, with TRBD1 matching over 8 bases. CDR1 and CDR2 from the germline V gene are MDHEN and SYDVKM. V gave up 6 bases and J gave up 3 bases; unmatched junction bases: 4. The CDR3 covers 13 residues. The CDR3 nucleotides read TGTGCCAGCAGGGACAGGGAATTCTACGAGCAGTACTTC. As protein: CASRDREFYEQYF.

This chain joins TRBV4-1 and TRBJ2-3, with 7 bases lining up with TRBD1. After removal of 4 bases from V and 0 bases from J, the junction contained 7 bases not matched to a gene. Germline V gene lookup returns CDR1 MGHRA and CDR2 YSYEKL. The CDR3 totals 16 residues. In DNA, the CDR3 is TGCGCCAGCAGCCTCCAGGGGGTAACTAGCACAGATACGCAGTATTTT. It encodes CASSLQGVTSTDTQYF.

The CDR3 nucleotides are TGCGCCAGCAGCTCGGGACAGACTTCCTACAATGAGCAGTTCTTC. Protein: CASSSGQTSYNEQFF. The V call is TRBV5-1, the J call TRBJ2-1; 7 bases line up with TRBD1. After removal of 3 bases from V and 1 base from J, the junction contained 4 bases not matched to a gene. This CDR3 contains 15 residues. CDR1 is SGHRS and CDR2 is YFSETQ in the germline V gene.

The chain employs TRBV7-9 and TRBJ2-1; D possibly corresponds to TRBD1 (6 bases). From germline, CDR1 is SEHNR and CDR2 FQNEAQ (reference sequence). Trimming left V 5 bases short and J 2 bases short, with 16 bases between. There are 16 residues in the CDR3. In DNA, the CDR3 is TGTGCCAGCAGCCCTCCCAGGGGACGGACCTACAATGAGCAGTTCTTC. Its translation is CASSPPRGRTYNEQFF. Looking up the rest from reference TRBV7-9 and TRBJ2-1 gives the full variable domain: DTGVSQNPRHKITKRGQNVTFRCDPISEHNRLYWYRQTLGQGPEFLTYFQNEAQLEKSRLLSDRFSAERPKGSFSTLEIQRTEQGDSAMYLCASSPPRGRTYNEQFFGPGTRLTVL.